Presented here are 8 T cell receptor beta chains from one specimen sequenced in a study of long-term antiretroviral therapy in people with HIV. At survey level, the immunoSEQ assay was run in its v3.0 version. This table comes from immunoSEQ multiplex PCR, and its TCRdb copy is limited to in-frame clones, with some not included. The sample consists of about 27,000 clones, roughly four fifths of them appearing once. Sequencing was performed on unsorted PBMCs, taken 0.8 years before starting antiretroviral therapy. The origin of the receptors is a man between 18 and 29 years old with HIV.

The J gene is TRBJ2-1, the V gene TRBV7-2; 10 positions agree with TRBD2. Germline V gives CDR1 SGHTA, CDR2 FQGNSA. This CDR3 is built from 19 residues. V lost 0 bases, J lost 3 bases, and 11 bases stayed unmatched. The CDR3 protein is CASSLATRLGLADYNEQFF. In DNA form, the CDR3 reads TGTGCCAGCAGCTTAGCGACCCGTTTAGGACTAGCGGACTACAATGAGCAGTTCTTC.

The J gene is TRBJ2-5, the V gene TRBV23-1; 8 bases line up with TRBD1. TRBV23-1 is annotated as an ORF whose role is uncertain. The CDR3 totals 19 residues. V was clipped by 0 bases and J by 3 bases; unmatched bases: 15. The CDR3 DNA is TGCGCCAGCAGTCAATCGATAGGGGGCAGGGGGCTAAGGAAAGAGACCCAGTACTTC. As protein: CASSQSIGGRGLRKETQYF.

The rearrangement links TRBV28 to TRBJ1-2; the D is unclear. Trimming left V 4 bases short and J 5 bases short, with 8 bases between. The CDR3 runs to 12 residues. The germline V gene has CDR1 MDHEN and CDR2 SYDVKM. CDR3 region: CASSSGWYGYTF. The CDR3 bases are TGTGCCAGCAGTTCCGGGTGGTATGGCTACACCTTC.

This clone was found once. The chain employs TRBV9 and TRBJ2-3; maybe TRBD2 (6 bases). The CDR3 has 15 amino acids. Trimming stripped 0 bases from V and 4 bases from J, with 12 bases between. Per germline, CDR1 SGDLS and CDR2 YYNGEE. Here the CDR3 DNA reads TGTGCCAGCAGCGTAGAAGGTCCGGGGGCAGATACGCAGTATTTT. Amino acids: CASSVEGPGADTQYF.

In its sample, this clone was seen once. The chain combines TRBV5-1 with TRBJ2-3, with 9 bases matching TRBD2. This CDR3 is 15 amino acids long. Trimming removed 1 base from V and 4 bases from J; junction bases left unmatched: 4. Germline CDR1 reads SGHRS; CDR2 reads YFSETQ. DNA for the CDR3: TGCGCCAGCAGCTTGCGCGGGGGGGCTGCAGATACGCAGTATTTT. It encodes CASSLRGGAADTQYF. Supplemented by reference TRBV5-1 and TRBJ2-3, the full variable domain reads KAGVTQTPRYLIKTRGQQVTLSCSPISGHRSVSWYQQTPGQGLQFLFEYFSETQRNKGNFPGRFSGRQFSNSRSEMNVSTLELGDSALYLCASSLRGGAADTQYFGPGTRLTVL.

This chain joins TRBV2 and TRBJ2-1; no clear D gene. CDR1 SNHLY and CDR2 FYNNEI come from the germline V gene. CDR3 length equals 13 residues. V lost 3 bases and J lost 9, with 12 bases in between. Here the CDR3 DNA reads TGTGCCAGCAGTGAGATGTCCCCGGGTGAGCAGTTCTTC. It codes for CASSEMSPGEQFF.

This chain uses TRBV29-1 with TRBJ1-5; the D gene is possibly TRBD1 (6 bases). Trimming stripped 4 bases from V and 3 bases from J, with 7 bases between. The germline V gene encodes CDR1 SQVTM and CDR2 ANQGSEA. This CDR3 has 12 amino acids. CDR3 region: CSVAGANQPQHF. DNA for the CDR3: TGCAGCGTTGCAGGGGCCAATCAGCCCCAGCATTTT. The whole variable domain, remainder taken from reference TRBV29-1 and TRBJ1-5, is SAVISQKPSRDICQRGTSLTIQCQVDSQVTMMFWYRQQPGQSLTLIATANQGSEATYESGFVIDKFPISRPNLTFSTLTVSNMSPEDSSIYLCSVAGANQPQHFGDGTRLSIL.

J is TRBJ2-2 and V is TRBV7-9; no firm D call. V was clipped by 6 bases and J by 3 bases, with 11 bases between them. Germline assignment: CDR1 SEHNR and CDR2 FQNEAQ (reference sequence). The CDR3 covers 14 residues. The CDR3 DNA is TGTGCCAGCAGGGGCAAACAAGACACCGGGGAGCTGTTTTTT. Translation gives CASRGKQDTGELFF.